These 27 T cell receptor beta chains were all obtained from the same sample, sequenced in a study of CXCR3-negative and CXCR3-positive naive CD8 T cells (dated by TCRdb to about 2019). Here is what the overall study found, with its caveats: TRB CDR3s from CXCR3-positive naive cells showed higher hydrophobicity (lower Kidera factor 4), lower energy, and higher strength and volume indices than CXCR3-negative naive cells.

The antigens these receptors bind are not known. Sequenced using a NextSeq 550. The Human TCR Profiling Kit (MiLaboratory) was used to prepare UMI-labeled 5' RACE TRB cDNA libraries. The reads, reprocessed by TCRdb, yield one row per CDR3 protein sequence and no DNA. This sample's table carries just under 65,000 distinct CDR3 sequences. Around 4.9% of the sample goes to the ten largest clones. Input material: naive CXCR3+ CD8+ T cells from blood. Reading the label with the study, this specimen's cell subset or site is: CD45RO-CCR7+CD27+CD95- naive CD8+ T cells expressing CXCR3 (TNR3+). Receptors originate from a human donor in good health. Some clones in this sample may be carry-over from other donors' samples.

This rearrangement joins TRBV29-1 to TRBJ2-7; the TCRdb D gene call, TRBD2, has no DNA to confirm it. This CDR3 has 13 amino acids. Germline V CDR1 and CDR2: SQVTM, ANQGSEA. The CDR3: CSVVWTSDYEQYF.

The chain combines TRBV12-3 or TRBV12-4 with TRBJ2-1; TCRdb selects TRBD2, and the lack of DNA leaves this call unchecked. This CDR3 is 12 amino acids long. CDR3 region: CATTAGGEEQFF.

V gene TRBV20-1 combines with J gene TRBJ1-1. This CDR3 is built from 13 residues. The germline CDR1 and CDR2 sequences are DFQATT and SNEGSKA (reference sequence). This CDR3 reads CSTYGSSNTEAFF.

The CDR3 spells CASSLEGPNTEAFF. The V and J genes are TRBV5-1 and TRBJ1-1. CDR1 SGHRS and CDR2 YFSETQ come from the germline V gene. CDR3 length equals 14 residues.

V is TRBV2 and J is TRBJ2-5. Germline V lookup: CDR1 SNHLY, CDR2 FYNNEI. This CDR3 region has 17 residues. The CDR3: CASSQSAGVGGQETQYF.

The chain combines TRBV7-9 with TRBJ2-7; TCRdb gives TRBD1 as the D gene, but with no DNA this cannot be confirmed. The CDR3 length is 13 residues. Germline assignment: CDR1 SEHNR and CDR2 FQNEAQ (reference sequence). This chain's CDR3 is CASSSGGQVEQYF.

The CDR3 protein is CSAIYGSNAAYEQYF. The chain links TRBV20-1 to TRBJ2-7. Germline assignment: CDR1 DFQATT and CDR2 SNEGSKA (reference sequence). The CDR3 spans 15 residues.

V usage is TRBV20-1 and J usage is TRBJ2-1; absent DNA, TCRdb's TRBD1 call cannot be checked. The CDR3 is made up of 15 amino acids. The germline CDR1 and CDR2 sequences are DFQATT and SNEGSKA (reference sequence). CDR3 sequence: CSARDVRQGINEQFF.

This rearrangement joins TRBV29-1 to TRBJ2-2; TCRdb returns TRBD2, unconfirmable since there is no DNA. This CDR3 comprises 15 residues. Germline assignment: CDR1 SQVTM and CDR2 ANQGSEA. The chain's CDR3 is CSVEGAGGNTGELFF.

V gene TRBV6-2 or TRBV6-3 combines with J gene TRBJ2-7. Germline CDR1 and CDR2: MNHEY and SVGEGT. The CDR3 contains 13 residues. The CDR3 here is CASIGLTSYEQYF.

This chain links TRBV19 with TRBJ2-1; TCRdb outputs TRBD1, but without DNA this stays unchecked. CDR3 length: 15 amino acids. Germline CDR1 is LNHDA and CDR2 is SQIVND (reference sequence). The CDR3 reads CANSNRDQWDNEQFF.

This chain joins TRBV7-8 and TRBJ2-1. Germline assignment: CDR1 SGHVS and CDR2 FQNEAQ. The CDR3 is 11 amino acids. CDR3 residues: CASRVLNEQFF.

The genes are TRBV30 and TRBJ1-1. There are 12 residues in the CDR3. Germline CDR1 reads GTSNPN; CDR2 reads SVGIG (reference sequence). CDR3 residues: CAWTDLNTEAFF. The entire variable domain, with the rest obtained from reference TRBV30 and TRBJ1-1, is as follows: SQTIHQWPATLVQPVGSPLSLECTVEGTSNPNLYWYRQAAGRGLQLLFYSVGIGQISSEVPQNLSASRPQDRQFILSSKKLLLSDSGFYLCAWTDLNTEAFFGQGTRLTVV.

The chain carries TRBV29-1 and TRBJ2-7; checking the TCRdb D call of TRBD1 is not possible without DNA. The germline CDR1 and CDR2 sequences are SQVTM and ANQGSEA. The CDR3 runs 17 residues. The CDR3 loop reads CSVVGGGGRGTPYEQYF.

This chain links TRBV5-1 with TRBJ2-1; the TCRdb D gene call, TRBD2, has no DNA to confirm it. Germline assignment: CDR1 SGHRS and CDR2 YFSETQ. The CDR3 has 16 amino acids. CDR3 protein: CASSLALAGGFNEQFF.

The CDR3 sequence: CASSQLGLAGTTQETQYF. The V call is TRBV4-3, the J call TRBJ2-5; the D call from TCRdb, TRBD2, cannot be confirmed without DNA. Germline-derived CDR1 and CDR2 are LGHNA and YSLEER. The CDR3 totals 18 residues.

The chain joins TRBV4-2 to TRBJ1-2; TCRdb names TRBD1, which stays unverified in the absence of DNA. The CDR3 sequence is 16 residues long. Germline assignment: CDR1 LGHNA and CDR2 YNFKEQ. The CDR3 sequence: CASSQEGQGRLDGYTF.

The chain joins TRBV7-9 to TRBJ2-5. This CDR3 has 14 residues. Germline CDR1 is SEHNR and CDR2 is FQNEAQ (reference sequence). The CDR3 here is CASSPSGAQETQYF.

This chain joins TRBV13 and TRBJ1-2. The germline V gene encodes CDR1 PRHDT and CDR2 FYEKMQ (reference sequence). CDR3 length: 16 residues. CDR3 in amino acids: CASSLGVGSFLYGYTF.

The chain uses TRBV7-6 and TRBJ2-3; TCRdb outputs TRBD1, but without DNA this stays unchecked. The CDR3 consists of 14 residues. Germline CDR1 SGHVS, CDR2 FNYEAQ. The CDR3: CASSSQGGLDTQYF.

The chain links TRBV4-3 to TRBJ2-2. Germline-derived CDR1 and CDR2 are LGHNA and YSLEER. This CDR3 spans 13 amino acids. This CDR3 is CASSHSEIGELFF.

The gene calls are TRBV7-2 and TRBJ1-5; TCRdb reports TRBD1, a call that lacks DNA to check it against. CDR3 length equals 13 residues. In germline, CDR1 is SGHTA, CDR2 FQGNSA. The chain's CDR3 is CASRDRDSQPQHF.

This chain connects TRBV20-1 to TRBJ1-1; absent DNA, TCRdb's TRBD1 call cannot be checked. The CDR3 is 14 amino acids. Germline values: CDR1 DFQATT, CDR2 SNEGSKA (reference sequence). CDR3 loop: CSADATGGATEAFF.

The chain combines TRBV12-3 or TRBV12-4 with TRBJ2-7; the TCRdb call, TRBD1, lacks DNA for checking. The CDR3 totals 16 residues. The CDR3 loop is CASTPSPGRKSYEQYF.

The chain links TRBV29-1 to TRBJ2-2; TCRdb reports TRBD1, a call that lacks DNA to check it against. Germline V lookup: CDR1 SQVTM, CDR2 ANQGSEA. CDR3 length equals 14 residues. CDR3 protein: CGVERDRNTGELFF.

The chain has TRBV28 and TRBJ2-5; TCRdb names TRBD1, which stays unverified in the absence of DNA. CDR3 length equals 14 residues. Germline-derived CDR1 and CDR2 are MDHEN and SYDVKM. This chain's CDR3 is CASRQVLQGETQYF.

V gene TRBV7-9 combines with J gene TRBJ1-1. The CDR3 loop spans 12 amino acids. CDR1 is SEHNR and CDR2 is FQNEAQ in the germline V gene (reference sequence). The CDR3 here is CASSFGSTEAFF.